This TCR beta chain was recorded in a study of OX40 agonist ivuxolimab in advanced cancers. Study in general: Patients took ivuxolimab, an agonistic anti-OX40 (CD134) antibody. Three patients, one with hepatocellular carcinoma and two with cutaneous melanoma, achieved partial responses.

Using immunoSEQ multiplex PCR, the repertoire was profiled, and TCRdb retains in-frame clones only, with some absent. The table has about 100,000 clones, approximately 90% seen once. Trimming cost V 4 bases and J 4 bases, with 13 bases left between them. Germline lookup yields CDR1 SGDLS and CDR2 YYNGEE. The CDR3 is 14 amino acids. Overall study results and limits: Partial responders receiving 0.1-3.0 mg/kg showed among the lowest clonal expansion. With doses of 0.1 to 3.0 mg/kg, CD4+ and CD8+ blood T cells had undergone clonal expansion by week 6.

As to this clone: What it binds is unknown.

This chain connects TRBV9 to TRBJ2-3, with D unresolved. The receptor was derived from an adult with an advanced solid tumor such as melanoma, head and neck, liver or kidney cancer. The sequences come from CD4+ or CD8+ T cells sorted from blood, collected in a trial of the OX40 agonist ivuxolimab. CDR3 protein: CASSPQGIADTQYF. CDR3 nucleotide sequence: TGTGCCAGCAGCCCCCAAGGGATCGCAGATACGCAGTATTTT.